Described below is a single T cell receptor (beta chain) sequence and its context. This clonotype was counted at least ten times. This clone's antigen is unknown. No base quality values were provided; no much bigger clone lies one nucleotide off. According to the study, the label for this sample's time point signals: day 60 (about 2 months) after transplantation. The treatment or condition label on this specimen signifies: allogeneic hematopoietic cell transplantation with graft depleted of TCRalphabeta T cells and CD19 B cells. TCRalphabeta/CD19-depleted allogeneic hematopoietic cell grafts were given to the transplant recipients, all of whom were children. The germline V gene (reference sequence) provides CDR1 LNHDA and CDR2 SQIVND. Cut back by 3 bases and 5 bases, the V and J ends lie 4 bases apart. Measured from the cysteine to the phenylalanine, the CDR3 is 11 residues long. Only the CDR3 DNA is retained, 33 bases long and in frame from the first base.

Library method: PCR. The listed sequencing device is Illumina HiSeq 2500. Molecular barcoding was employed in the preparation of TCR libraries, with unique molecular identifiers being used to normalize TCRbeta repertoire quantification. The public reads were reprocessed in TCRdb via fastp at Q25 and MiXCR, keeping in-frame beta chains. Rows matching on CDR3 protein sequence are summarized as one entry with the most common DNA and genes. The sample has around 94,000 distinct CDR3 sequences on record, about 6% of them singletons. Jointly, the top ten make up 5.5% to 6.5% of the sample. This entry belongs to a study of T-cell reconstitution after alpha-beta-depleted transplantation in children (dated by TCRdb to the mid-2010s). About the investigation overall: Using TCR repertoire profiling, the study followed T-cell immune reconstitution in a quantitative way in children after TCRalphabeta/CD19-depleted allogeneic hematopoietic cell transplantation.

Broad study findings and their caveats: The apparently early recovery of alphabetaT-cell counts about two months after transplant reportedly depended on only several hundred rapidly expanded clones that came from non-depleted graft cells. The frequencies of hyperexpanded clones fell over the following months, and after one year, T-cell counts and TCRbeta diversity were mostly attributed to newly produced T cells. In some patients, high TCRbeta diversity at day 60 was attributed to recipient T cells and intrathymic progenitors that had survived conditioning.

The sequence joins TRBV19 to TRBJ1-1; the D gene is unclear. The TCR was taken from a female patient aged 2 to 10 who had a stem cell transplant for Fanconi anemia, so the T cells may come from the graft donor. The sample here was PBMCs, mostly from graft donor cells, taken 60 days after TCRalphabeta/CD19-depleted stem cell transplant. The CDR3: CASSIFTEAFF. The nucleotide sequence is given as TGTGCCAGTAGTATCTTTACTGAAGCTTTCTTT. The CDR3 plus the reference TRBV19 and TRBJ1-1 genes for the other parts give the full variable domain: DGGITQSPKYLFRKEGQNVTLSCEQNLNHDAMYWYRQDPGQGLRLIYYSQIVNDFQKGDIAEGYSVSREKKESFPLTVTSAQKNPTAFYLCASSIFTEAFFGQGTRLTVV.